This T cell receptor beta chain was documented in a study of identical twins (dated by TCRdb to the mid-2010s). As for the study more broadly: To test whether fetal clonotypes persist, the study used deep sequencing on TCR alpha and beta repertoires from monozygotic twins, unrelated adults of various ages, and cord blood. Replicate twin experiments were performed at different times using different library preparation protocols to rule out contamination.

The V end gives up 0 bases and the J end 0 bases, leaving 6 bases in the junction not matched to a gene. CDR1 and CDR2, looked up from the germline V gene, are SGHRS and YFSETQ. The CDR3 has 18 amino acids, counting the end cysteine and phenylalanine. Only the CDR3 DNA stays, 54 bases, in frame from base 1. This clonotype was counted a few times. The antigen it recognizes is unknown. No per-base quality is available; no much larger clone lies one base away. Every donor in the study was a healthy Caucasian. The twin cohort comprised three pairs of female monozygotic twins, all aged roughly 18 to 30 years. Peripheral blood mononuclear cells were used as the source from which RNA for TCR libraries was isolated. Broad study findings and their caveats: Because the same donors could not be followed over many years, the conclusions depended on cross-sectional statistical analysis. Fewer insertions were carried by abundant cord blood beta clonotypes, a similar but weaker trend appeared in young adult naive repertoires, and no such trend appeared in memory repertoires. Invariant T cells such as MAIT and iNKT could partly confound zero-insertion analyses, though diverse VJ usage argued against this for most clonotypes. In monozygotic twins, out-of-frame TCR alpha sharing was systematically underestimated by recombination models, although the models agreed with sharing between unrelated individuals. Compared with coincidental sharing between unrelated individuals, out-of-frame TCR alpha sequences shared between twins showed an excess of sequences with low generation probability. Excess twin sharing in beta out-of-frame sequences was weaker because fewer shared sequences lowered the signal-to-noise ratio.

Libraries were constructed by 5' RACE. The instrument given in TCRdb is Illumina HiSeq 2000. Template switching introduced a universal primer binding site; the final cDNA contained a unique molecular identifier, enabling accurate counting of TCR cDNA molecules. Specific primers in the conserved constant-segment region were used to synthesize first-strand cDNA for the TCR alpha and beta chains. Each cDNA library was double barcoded, with a SMART-Mk sample barcode plus Illumina barcodes, to control for contamination. TruSeq adapter sequences along with Illumina sample barcodes were introduced in two successive PCR steps. Sequencing of the TCR alpha and beta cDNA libraries was done on the Illumina HiSeq platform using custom primers. Under the source paper's analysis protocol: Raw reads were processed with MiGEC to extract unique molecular identifiers, and MiXCR was used to determine CDR3 positions. Recombination models were inferred per individual with the repgenHMM and IGoR tools using an EM algorithm. The analysis of shared clonotypes was done with the tcR package in R, with sharing normalized by the product of cloneset sizes. Out-of-frame nonproductive sequences were analyzed to study raw recombination free of thymic and clonal selection effects. The public sequencing data were trimmed at Q25 with fastp and processed into clonotypes with MiXCR by TCRdb, which kept only in-frame beta chains. Each entry is one CDR3 protein sequence, shown with its most common DNA and genes. The V and J calls come from TCRdb's annotation, not from the publication. Here the sample has some 500,000 distinct CDR3 sequences; more than 9% occur a single time. Roughly 3.2% of the sample belongs to the ten largest clones.

A further study also used this sample, focusing on yellow fever vaccine responses in identical twins. The second paper states: The T cell response to vaccination in identical twins was reported by the authors to appear partly convergent and partly personalized. The study precisely tracked vaccine-responding T cell clones in identical twins.

The rearrangement joined TRBV5-1 to TRBJ2-3; 11 of the junction bases match TRBD2. The sample consisted of PBMCs. This TCR came from a woman between 18 and 30 years old in good health. The CDR3 reads as follows: CASSLALAGGRSTDTQYF. Read as DNA, the sequence is TGCGCCAGCAGCTTGGCCCTAGCGGGGGGAAGGAGCACAGATACGCAGTATTTT. The CDR3 plus the reference TRBV5-1 and TRBJ2-3 genes for the other parts give the full variable domain: KAGVTQTPRYLIKTRGQQVTLSCSPISGHRSVSWYQQTPGQGLQFLFEYFSETQRNKGNFPGRFSGRQFSNSRSEMNVSTLELGDSALYLCASSLALAGGRSTDTQYFGPGTRLTVL.